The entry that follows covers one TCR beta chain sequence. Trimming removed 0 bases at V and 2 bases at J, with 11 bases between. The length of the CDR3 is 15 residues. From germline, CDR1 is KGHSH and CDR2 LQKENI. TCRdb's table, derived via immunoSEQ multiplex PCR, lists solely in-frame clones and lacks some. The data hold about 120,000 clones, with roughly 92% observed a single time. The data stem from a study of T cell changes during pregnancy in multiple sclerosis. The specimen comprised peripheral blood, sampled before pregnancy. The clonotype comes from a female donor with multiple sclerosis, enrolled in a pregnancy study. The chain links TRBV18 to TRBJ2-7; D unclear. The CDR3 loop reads CASSPPALRAYEQYF. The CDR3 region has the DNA TGTGCCAGCTCACCACCGGCCCTCCGGGCCTACGAGCAGTACTTC.